One and the same sample provided the 21 T cell receptor beta chains below, sequenced in a study of CD8 T cells in Susac syndrome (dated by TCRdb to 2018 to 2020). The method was the immunoSEQ multiplex PCR assay. RNA was extracted using the RNeasy kit, and about 0.45 to 1 microgram was reverse transcribed with random hexamers. In TCRdb, the public reads were trimmed at Q25 with fastp and aligned with MiXCR, with productive beta chains retained. Rows merge per CDR3 protein into single entries with the most common DNA and genes. The sample table holds about 130,000 distinct CDR3 sequences, of which around 96% were seen once. Of the sample, around 0.087% falls within the top ten clones. The sequenced sample consisted of CD4+ T cells from PBMCs. Source of these receptors: a human donor in good health.

V and J are TRBV29-1 and TRBJ2-7; 9 bases are a match to TRBD1. The CDR3 sequence is 13 residues long. CDR1 and CDR2 (germline): SQVTM, ANQGSEA. V shed 6 bases and J 3 bases; nucleotides not matched to a gene: 6. The CDR3 spells CSVNDRGFYEQYF. Here the CDR3 DNA reads TGCAGCGTCAATGACAGGGGGTTCTACGAGCAGTACTTC.

The J gene is TRBJ1-5, the V gene TRBV20-1, with D maybe TRBD1 (5 bases). The germline V gene encodes CDR1 DFQATT and CDR2 SNEGSKA (reference sequence). This CDR3 region has 15 residues. Between the trimmed V and J ends, which lost 2 bases and 2 bases, there was a span of 13 bases. CDR3 amino acids: CSARYKGHGNQPQHF. The CDR3 DNA reads TGCAGTGCTAGATACAAGGGGCACGGCAATCAGCCCCAGCATTTT.

The rearrangement uses TRBV18 and TRBJ1-4, with a weak D call TRBD1 (5 bases). The CDR3 is made up of 16 amino acids. Trimming removed 2 bases from V and 1 base from J, with 11 bases in between. Germline V lookup: CDR1 KGHSH, CDR2 LQKENI. The CDR3 spells CASSPGRGRTNEKLFF. CDR3 nucleotide sequence: TGTGCCAGCTCACCAGGGCGGGGACGAACTAATGAAAAACTGTTTTTT.

The CDR3 DNA reads TGTGCCAGCAGCGGAGCGGGAGGCGGTGAGCAGTTCTTC. Encoded protein: CASSGAGGGEQFF. This chain connects TRBV6-6 to TRBJ2-1; 9 bases align to TRBD2. Trimming took 6 bases from V and 9 from J; bases not matched to a gene: 6. The CDR3 runs to 13 residues. CDR1 and CDR2 (germline): MNHNY, SVGAGI (reference sequence).

The chain is built from TRBV20-1 and TRBJ2-3; perhaps TRBD1 as D (7 bases). CDR1 is DFQATT, CDR2 SNEGSKA, per germline (reference sequence). This CDR3 region has 14 residues. The V and J ends lost 5 bases and 2 bases respectively, with 14 bases between them. This chain's CDR3 is CSARRQGLTDTQYF. In DNA, the CDR3 is TGCAGTGCTCGACGACAGGGACTCACAGATACGCAGTATTTT.

The V call is TRBV29-1, the J call TRBJ2-6; no definite D call. V lost 4 bases and J lost 0, with 7 bases in between. There are 14 residues in the CDR3. Germline V gene lookup returns CDR1 SQVTM and CDR2 ANQGSEA. The CDR3 sequence is CSVASRSGANVLTF. In nucleotides, the CDR3 is TGCAGCGTTGCCAGCCGCTCTGGGGCCAACGTCCTGACTTTC.

CDR3 DNA sequence: TGTGCCAGCCGGCGGGCGGGAGGCCCAGATACGCAGTATTTT. It yields the protein CASRRAGGPDTQYF. The chain is built from TRBV19 and TRBJ2-3; 8 nucleotides agree with TRBD2. After removal of 9 bases from V and 4 bases from J, the junction contained 9 bases not matched to a gene. The CDR3 runs 14 residues. Germline-derived CDR1 and CDR2 are LNHDA and SQIVND (reference sequence).

The chain is built from TRBV29-1 and TRBJ2-1; 10 nucleotides match TRBD2. The CDR3 is made up of 18 amino acids. Trimming took 2 bases from V and 3 from J; bases not matched to a gene: 13. The V gene's germline CDR1 is SQVTM and CDR2 ANQGSEA. CDR3 protein: CSVEFSGRPTTLYNEQFF. In nucleotides, the CDR3 is TGCAGCGTTGAATTTAGCGGGAGGCCTACGACCCTCTACAATGAGCAGTTCTTC.

This rearrangement joins TRBV20-1 to TRBJ1-2; TRBD1 matches at 7 bases. Germline-derived CDR1 and CDR2 are DFQATT and SNEGSKA (reference sequence). V was clipped by 5 bases and J by 4 bases; unmatched bases: 4. The CDR3 extends over 12 amino acids. This CDR3 is CSAVRGGYGYTF. CDR3 DNA: TGCAGTGCTGTCAGGGGGGGCTATGGCTACACCTTC.

The chain carries TRBV12-3 or TRBV12-4 and TRBJ1-6, with D possibly being TRBD1 (5 bases). V lost 9 bases and J lost 2, with 14 bases in between. This CDR3 comprises 15 residues. CDR3 DNA: TGTGCCAGTTGGGGGGGTAGCACCTATAATTCACCCCTCCACTTT. Translating it yields CASWGGSTYNSPLHF.

This clonotype was seen only once. J is TRBJ2-5 and V is TRBV19; D not certain. This CDR3 is 13 amino acids long. Trimming removed 1 base from V and 1 base from J, with 4 bases in between. Germline V lookup: CDR1 LNHDA, CDR2 SQIVND (reference sequence). Here the CDR3 DNA reads TGTGCCAGTAGTATAGTCCTCCAAGAGACCCAGTACTTC. Its protein product is CASSIVLQETQYF.

V is TRBV24-1 and J is TRBJ1-2, with D perhaps matching TRBD1 (5 bases). This CDR3 contains 12 residues. CDR1 and CDR2 (germline): KGHDR, SFDVKD. The V gene lost 9 bases and the J gene lost 8 bases, with 15 bases spanning the gap. This chain's CDR3 is CATPGQGGGYTF. The CDR3 DNA sequence: TGTGCCACCCCTGGTCAGGGTGGGGGCTACACCTTC.

Only one count was recorded for this clonotype. V usage is TRBV20-1 and J usage is TRBJ2-2; D gene uncertain. Germline values: CDR1 DFQATT, CDR2 SNEGSKA (reference sequence). V was clipped by 0 bases and J by 7 bases, with 9 bases between them. This CDR3 is 13 amino acids long. This chain's CDR3 is CSARDVVGGELFF. The CDR3 nucleotides are TGCAGTGCTAGAGATGTGGTTGGCGGGGAGCTGTTTTTT.

This rearrangement joins TRBV4-3 to TRBJ2-6; perhaps TRBD2 as D (5 bases). The CDR3 loop spans 17 amino acids. Germline-derived CDR1 and CDR2 are LGHNA and YSLEER. V gave up 0 bases and J gave up 0 bases, with 9 bases separating them. The CDR3 protein is CASSQDGGNSGANVLTF. CDR3 sequence (DNA): TGCGCCAGCAGCCAAGATGGAGGTAACTCTGGGGCCAACGTCCTGACTTTC.

V and J are TRBV20-1 and TRBJ2-7; no firm D call. V was cut by 3 bases and J by 2 bases, with 8 bases left in between. This CDR3 has 12 residues. The V gene's germline CDR1 is DFQATT and CDR2 SNEGSKA (reference sequence). This CDR3 is CSASPDPYEQYF. CDR3 bases: TGCAGTGCTAGCCCTGATCCCTACGAGCAGTACTTC.

The V gene is TRBV6-2 or TRBV6-3, the J gene TRBJ2-5, with TRBD2 matching over 8 bases. This CDR3 region has 12 residues. V lost 8 bases to trimming and J lost 6 bases; unmatched junction nucleotides: 5. The germline CDR1 and CDR2 sequences are MNHEY and SVGEGT. The CDR3 nucleotides read TGTGCCAGCCGGGGTAGCGGGAAGACCCAGTACTTC. Translation gives CASRGSGKTQYF.

The chain recombines TRBV27 with TRBJ1-1, with a possible D match to TRBD1 (5 bases). The V and J ends lost 0 bases and 0 bases respectively, with 5 bases between them. Germline V lookup: CDR1 MNHEY, CDR2 SMNVEV (reference sequence). This CDR3 comprises 14 residues. CDR3: CASSLSRVNTEAFF. The DNA for the CDR3 is TGTGCCAGCAGTTTATCCAGGGTGAACACTGAAGCTTTCTTT.

CDR3 amino acids: CASSPSGIMYEQYF. The CDR3 region has the DNA TGTGCCAGCAGTCCATCAGGGATAATGTACGAGCAGTACTTC. The gene calls are TRBV12-3 or TRBV12-4 and TRBJ2-7, with D perhaps matching TRBD1 (5 bases). The CDR3 contains 14 residues. Trimming stripped 5 bases from V and 4 bases from J, with 15 bases between.

V and J are TRBV20-1 and TRBJ2-7, with 8 bases aligning to TRBD1. CDR3 length equals 15 residues. V lost 5 bases and J lost 0; bases outside the gene matches: 9. Germline V gives CDR1 DFQATT, CDR2 SNEGSKA (reference sequence). The CDR3 coding sequence is TGCAGTGCTGGGCCCCCGGGACAGGACTCCTACGAGCAGTACTTC. Translation gives CSAGPPGQDSYEQYF.

The J gene is TRBJ2-3, the V gene TRBV19; 9 bases are shared with TRBD2. CDR1 LNHDA and CDR2 SQIVND come from the germline V gene (reference sequence). This CDR3 spans 14 amino acids. J gave up 5 bases and V 7 bases, and 7 bases lay outside the gene matches. The CDR3 is CASKTSGHIDTQYF. For the CDR3, the DNA is TGTGCCAGTAAAACTAGCGGGCACATAGATACGCAGTATTTT.

The chain recombines TRBV5-4 with TRBJ2-3; the match to TRBD2 covers 14 bases. The CDR3 has 16 residues. Losses at the gene ends were 4 bases for V and 8 bases for J; bases not matched to a gene: 9. CDR1 is SGHNT and CDR2 is YYREEE in the germline V gene (reference sequence). CDR3 bases: TGTGCCAGCAGCGGCGGGACTAGCGGGAGTGGGGGTACGCAGTATTTT. Translating gives CASSGGTSGSGGTQYF.